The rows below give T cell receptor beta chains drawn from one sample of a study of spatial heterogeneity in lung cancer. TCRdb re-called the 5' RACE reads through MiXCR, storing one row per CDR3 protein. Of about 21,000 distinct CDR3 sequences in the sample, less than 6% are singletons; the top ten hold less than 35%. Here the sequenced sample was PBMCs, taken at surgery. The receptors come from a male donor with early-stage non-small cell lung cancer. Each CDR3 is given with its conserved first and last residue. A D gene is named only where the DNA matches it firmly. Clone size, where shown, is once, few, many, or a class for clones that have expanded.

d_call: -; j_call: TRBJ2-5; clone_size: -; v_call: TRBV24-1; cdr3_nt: TGTGCCACCAGTGATTTGCAAGGATACCAAGAGACCCAGTACTTC; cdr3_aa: CATSDLQGYQETQYF
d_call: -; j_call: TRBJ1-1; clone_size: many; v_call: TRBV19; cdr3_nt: TGTGCCAGTACCGTAGGGCGCGTAAATGAAGCTTTCTTT; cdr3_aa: CASTVGRVNEAFF
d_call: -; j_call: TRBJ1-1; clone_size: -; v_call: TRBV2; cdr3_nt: TGTGCCAGGACGGGCAGTGGGAGCACTGAAGCTTTCTTT; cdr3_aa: CARTGSGSTEAFF
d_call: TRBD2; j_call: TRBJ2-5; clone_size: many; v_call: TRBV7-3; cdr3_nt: TGTGCCAGCAGCTTAACCGGACTAGCAGAAGAGACCCAGTACTTC; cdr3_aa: CASSLTGLAEETQYF
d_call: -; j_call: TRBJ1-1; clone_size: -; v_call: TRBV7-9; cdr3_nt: TGTGCCAGCAGCTACCCTGCGGGCTCGAACACTGAAGCTTTCTTT; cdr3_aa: CASSYPAGSNTEAFF
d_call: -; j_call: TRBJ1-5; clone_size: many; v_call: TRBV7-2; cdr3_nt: TGTGCCAGCAGCCCAGACAGGAATCAGCCCCAGCATTTT; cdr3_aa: CASSPDRNQPQHF
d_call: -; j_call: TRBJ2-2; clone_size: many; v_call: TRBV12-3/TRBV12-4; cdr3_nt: TGTGCCAGCAGTTTTTCTGGGGGGTTGGTGTTTTTT; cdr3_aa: CASSFSGGLVFF
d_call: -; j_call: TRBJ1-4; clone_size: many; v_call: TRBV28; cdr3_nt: TGTGCCAGCAGTTCTCCGTCGGCGGATAGGGAACTGTTTTTT; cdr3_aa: CASSSPSADRELFF
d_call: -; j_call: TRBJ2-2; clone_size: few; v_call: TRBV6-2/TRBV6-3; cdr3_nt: TGTGCCAGCAGCGGCGGTGTCACCGGGGAGCTGTTTTTT; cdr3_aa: CASSGGVTGELFF
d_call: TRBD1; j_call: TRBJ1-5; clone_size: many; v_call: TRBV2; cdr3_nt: TGTGCCAGCACCCGAGGACAGGGGTCTCAGCCCCAGCATTTT; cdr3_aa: CASTRGQGSQPQHF
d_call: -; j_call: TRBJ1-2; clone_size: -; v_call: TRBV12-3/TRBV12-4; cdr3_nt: TGTGCCAGCAGTTTAGGGCAGGGGACTAACTATGGCTACACCTTC; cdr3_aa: CASSLGQGTNYGYTF
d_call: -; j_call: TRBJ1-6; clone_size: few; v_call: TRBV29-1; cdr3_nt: TGCAGCGTTTCCGAAAGGGATAATTCACCCCTCCACTTT; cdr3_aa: CSVSERDNSPLHF
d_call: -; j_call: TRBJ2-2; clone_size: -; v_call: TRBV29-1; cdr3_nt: TGCAGCGTTGGACTAGGCGGTTATTCCGGGGAGCTGTTTTTT; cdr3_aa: CSVGLGGYSGELFF
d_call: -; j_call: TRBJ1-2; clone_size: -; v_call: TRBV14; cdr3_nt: TGTGCCAGCAGCTCGGCGGAGGGCTATGGCTACACCTTC; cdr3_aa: CASSSAEGYGYTF
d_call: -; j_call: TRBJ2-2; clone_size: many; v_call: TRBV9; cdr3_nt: TGTGCCAGCAGCCGCTCCTCGGACAGCTTTAACACCGGGGAGCTGTTTTTT; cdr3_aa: CASSRSSDSFNTGELFF
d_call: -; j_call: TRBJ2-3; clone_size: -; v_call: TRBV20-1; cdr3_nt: TGCAGTGCCCCAGGAGGGCAGACAGATACGCAGTATTTT; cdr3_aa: CSAPGGQTDTQYF
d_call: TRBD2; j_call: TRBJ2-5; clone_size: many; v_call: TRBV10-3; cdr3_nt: TGTGCCATCAGTGGACGGGCTAGCGGGGGTCAAGAGACCCAGTACTTC; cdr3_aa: CAISGRASGGQETQYF
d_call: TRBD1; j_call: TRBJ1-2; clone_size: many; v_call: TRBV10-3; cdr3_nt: TGTGCCATCAGAGGGACAGGATTTGGCTACACCTTC; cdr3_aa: CAIRGTGFGYTF
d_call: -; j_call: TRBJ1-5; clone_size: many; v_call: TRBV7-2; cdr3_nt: TGTGCCAGCAGCTTTGGAGGGCTCGGTCAGCCCCAGCATTTT; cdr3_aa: CASSFGGLGQPQHF
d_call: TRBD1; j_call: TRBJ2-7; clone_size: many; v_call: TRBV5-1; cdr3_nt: TGCGCCAGCAGCTTATGGGACAGGGGACGTTACGAGCAGTACTTC; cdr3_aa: CASSLWDRGRYEQYF
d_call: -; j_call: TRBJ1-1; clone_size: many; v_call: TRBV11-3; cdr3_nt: TGTGCCAGCAGCCTCGTGCACGGAGCTGAAGCTTTCTTT; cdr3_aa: CASSLVHGAEAFF
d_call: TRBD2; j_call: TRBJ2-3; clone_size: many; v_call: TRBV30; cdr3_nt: TGTGCCTGGAGAGCGGGAGGCACAGATACGCAGTATTTT; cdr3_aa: CAWRAGGTDTQYF
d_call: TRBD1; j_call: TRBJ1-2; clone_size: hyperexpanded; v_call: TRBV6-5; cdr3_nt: TGTGCCAGCAGTTTTTCGACAGGGGGCGAGTATGGCTACACCTTC; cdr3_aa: CASSFSTGGEYGYTF
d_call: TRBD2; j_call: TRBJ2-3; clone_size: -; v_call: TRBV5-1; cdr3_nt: TGCGCCAGCAGCTTCCCGGGACTAGCGGCGGCAGATACGCAGTATTTT; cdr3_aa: CASSFPGLAAADTQYF
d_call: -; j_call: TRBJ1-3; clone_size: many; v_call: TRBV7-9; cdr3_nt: TGTGCCAGCGATAGAGGACTCGGGGGCTCTGGAAACACCATATATTTT; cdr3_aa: CASDRGLGGSGNTIYF
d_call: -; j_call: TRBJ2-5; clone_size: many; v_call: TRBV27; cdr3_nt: TGTGCCAGCAGTTTTAGAGTCCTGGGGACCCAGTACTTC; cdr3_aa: CASSFRVLGTQYF
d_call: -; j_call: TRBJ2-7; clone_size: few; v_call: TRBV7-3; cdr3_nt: TGTGCCAGCAGCTTAAAGGCAGGGACCACCTACGAGCAGTACTTC; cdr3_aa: CASSLKAGTTYEQYF
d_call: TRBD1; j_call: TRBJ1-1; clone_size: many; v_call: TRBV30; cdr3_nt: TGTGCCTGGAACCAGGGGGGGAACACTGAAGCTTTCTTT; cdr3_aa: CAWNQGGNTEAFF
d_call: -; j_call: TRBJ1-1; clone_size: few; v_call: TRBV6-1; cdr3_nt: TGTGCCAGCAGTGAAGCTTTCGGAGGGGTTGGGGACACTGAAGCTTTCTTT; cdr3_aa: CASSEAFGGVGDTEAFF
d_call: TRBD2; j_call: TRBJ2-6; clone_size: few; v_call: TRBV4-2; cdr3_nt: TGTGCCAGCAGCCAGAAGACTAGCGTAAAGACCTCTGGGGCCAACGTCCTGACTTTC; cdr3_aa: CASSQKTSVKTSGANVLTF
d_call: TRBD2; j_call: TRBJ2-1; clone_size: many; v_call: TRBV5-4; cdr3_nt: TGTGCCAGCAGCTTGGCTAGCGGGGGGCCCAGTGAGCAGTTCTTC; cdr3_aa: CASSLASGGPSEQFF
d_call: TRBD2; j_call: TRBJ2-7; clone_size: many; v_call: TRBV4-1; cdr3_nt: TGCGCCAGCAGCCAGACCCTGACTCCGGGACTACAATACGAGCAGTACTTC; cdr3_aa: CASSQTLTPGLQYEQYF
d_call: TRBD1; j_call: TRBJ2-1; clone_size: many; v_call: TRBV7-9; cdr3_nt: TGTGCCAGCAGGGAGTGGACAGGGGGGAATGAGCAGTTCTTC; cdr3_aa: CASREWTGGNEQFF
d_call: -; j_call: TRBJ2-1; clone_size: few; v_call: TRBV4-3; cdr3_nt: TGCGCCAGCAGCACGCCAAGTATTGAGCAGTTCTTC; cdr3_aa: CASSTPSIEQFF
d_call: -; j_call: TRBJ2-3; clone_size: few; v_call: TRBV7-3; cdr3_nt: TGTGCCAGCAGCTTCCGGCTTACCATCACCACAGATACGCAGTATTTT; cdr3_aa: CASSFRLTITTDTQYF
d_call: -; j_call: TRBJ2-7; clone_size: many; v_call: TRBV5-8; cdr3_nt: TGTGCCAGCAGCTTGAAAGCAGGTCTAATAGGGCAGTACTTC; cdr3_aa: CASSLKAGLIGQYF
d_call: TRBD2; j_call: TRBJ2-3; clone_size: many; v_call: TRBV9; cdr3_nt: TGTGCCAGCAGCACCCGGACTAGCGGGAAGCCAGATACGCAGTATTTT; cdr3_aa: CASSTRTSGKPDTQYF
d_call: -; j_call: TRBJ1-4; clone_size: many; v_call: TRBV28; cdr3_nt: TGTGCCAGCAGTTTGCTTCGAGGGAGTGAAAAACTGTTTTTT; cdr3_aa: CASSLLRGSEKLFF
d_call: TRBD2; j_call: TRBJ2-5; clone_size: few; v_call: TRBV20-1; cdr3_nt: TGCAGTGCTAGAGACCCCAGGGGCCTAGCGGGAGAGACCCAGTACTTC; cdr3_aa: CSARDPRGLAGETQYF
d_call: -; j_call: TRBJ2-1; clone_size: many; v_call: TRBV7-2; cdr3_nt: TGTGCCAGCAGCTTTAGGTCGGCTTTCGGGGATGAGCAGTTCTTC; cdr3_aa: CASSFRSAFGDEQFF
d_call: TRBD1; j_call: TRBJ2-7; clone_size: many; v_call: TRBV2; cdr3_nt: TGTGCCAGCACCCCGACAGGGGGCGAGCAGTACTTC; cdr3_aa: CASTPTGGEQYF
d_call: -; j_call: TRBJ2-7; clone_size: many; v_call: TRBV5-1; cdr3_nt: TGCGCCAGCAGCTACGGACCTCACGAGCAGTACTTC; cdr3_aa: CASSYGPHEQYF
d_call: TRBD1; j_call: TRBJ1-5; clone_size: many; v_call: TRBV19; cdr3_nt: TGTGCCAGTAGTATGACGGGACAGAATCAGCCCCAGCATTTT; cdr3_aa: CASSMTGQNQPQHF
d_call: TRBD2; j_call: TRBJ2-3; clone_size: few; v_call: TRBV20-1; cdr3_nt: TGCAGTGCACCGCAACTAGCGGGAGGGCCCTCAGATACGCAGTATTTT; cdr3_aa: CSAPQLAGGPSDTQYF
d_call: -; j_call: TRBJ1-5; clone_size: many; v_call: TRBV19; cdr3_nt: TGTGCCAGTAGAGTAGGGACAACCAATCAGCCCCAGCATTTT; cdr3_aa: CASRVGTTNQPQHF
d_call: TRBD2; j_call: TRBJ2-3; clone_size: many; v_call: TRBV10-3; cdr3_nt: TGTGCCATCAGTGAATGGGGAGGACTAGCGGGAGGGCCGGAGAATACGCAGTATTTT; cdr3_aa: CAISEWGGLAGGPENTQYF
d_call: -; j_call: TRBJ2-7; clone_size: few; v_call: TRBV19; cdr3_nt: TGTGCCAGTAGTCGACAGCCCTACGGCGAGCAGTACTTC; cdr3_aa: CASSRQPYGEQYF
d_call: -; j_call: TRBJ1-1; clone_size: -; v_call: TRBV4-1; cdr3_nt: TGCGCCAGCAGCCAAAAAGGGGCAGCACAGGGCATGAACACTGAAGCTTTCTTT; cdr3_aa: CASSQKGAAQGMNTEAFF
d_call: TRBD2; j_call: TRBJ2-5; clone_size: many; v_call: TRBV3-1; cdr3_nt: TGTGCCAGCAGGTCGAACCTAGCGGGAAAGGAGACCCAGTACTTC; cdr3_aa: CASRSNLAGKETQYF
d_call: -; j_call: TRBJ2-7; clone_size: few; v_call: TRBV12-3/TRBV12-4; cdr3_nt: TGTGCCAGCAGTTTTGGCGTGGAGGGCCGGTACGAGCAGTACTTC; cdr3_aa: CASSFGVEGRYEQYF
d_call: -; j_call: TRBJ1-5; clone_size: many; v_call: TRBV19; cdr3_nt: TGTGCCAGTAGTATAGTCGAACTCCGTGGACAGCCCCAGCATTTT; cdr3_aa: CASSIVELRGQPQHF
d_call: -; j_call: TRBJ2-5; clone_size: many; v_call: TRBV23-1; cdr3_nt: TGCGCCAGCAGTCAGAGGCCAGGAGGCGAGACCCAGTACTTC; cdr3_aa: CASSQRPGGETQYF
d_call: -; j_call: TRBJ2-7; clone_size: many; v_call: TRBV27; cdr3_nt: TGTGCCAGCAGTTTAAACTCCGGGCCCACCTACGAGCAGTACTTC; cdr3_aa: CASSLNSGPTYEQYF
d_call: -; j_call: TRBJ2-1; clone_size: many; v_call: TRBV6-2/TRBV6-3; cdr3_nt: TGTGCCAGCAGTTATCGACAGGGAGGAAGGGGTGAGCAGTTCTTC; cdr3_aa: CASSYRQGGRGEQFF
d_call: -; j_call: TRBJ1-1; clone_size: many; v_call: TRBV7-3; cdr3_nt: TGTGCCAGCAGCCCCCGTCCTGGGGACACTGAAGCTTTCTTT; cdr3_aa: CASSPRPGDTEAFF
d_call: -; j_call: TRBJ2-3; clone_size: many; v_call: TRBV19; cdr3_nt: TGTGCCAGTAGTACTATTACGACTAGCACAGATACGCAGTATTTT; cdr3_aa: CASSTITTSTDTQYF
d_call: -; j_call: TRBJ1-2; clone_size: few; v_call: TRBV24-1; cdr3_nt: TGTGCCACCAGTGATACCCCGGACCCAGATGGCTACACCTTC; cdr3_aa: CATSDTPDPDGYTF
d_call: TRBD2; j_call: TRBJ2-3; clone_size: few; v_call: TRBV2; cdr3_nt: TGTGCCAGCAGTGAAGTTACGACTAGCCGGGCGCAGTATTTT; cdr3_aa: CASSEVTTSRAQYF
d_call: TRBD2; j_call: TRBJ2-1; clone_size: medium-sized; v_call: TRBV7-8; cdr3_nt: TGTGCCAGCAGCACCCCACTAGCGGGCGCTGACAATGAGCAGTTCTTC; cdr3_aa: CASSTPLAGADNEQFF
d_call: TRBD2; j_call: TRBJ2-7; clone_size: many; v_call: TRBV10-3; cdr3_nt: TGTGCCATCAGTGCCGGGACTAGCGGGGCCAACGAGCAGTACTTC; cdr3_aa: CAISAGTSGANEQYF